This entry lists 11 T cell receptor beta chains sequenced from one sample in a study of cytomegalovirus exposure and HLA in healthy donors. It was with 60 Vbeta and 13 Jbeta primers that the PCR ran. Here immunoSEQ multiplex PCR was the method, and the copy in TCRdb shows in-frame clones only, minus some. The sample includes 63,000 or so clones, approximately 79% seen only once; the top ten take roughly 3%. The sample consisted of PBMCs. These receptors all come from a woman under 40 in good health and CMV-seronegative.

The CDR3 protein is CASSARERGLTGELFF. The CDR3 DNA is TGCGCCAGCAGCGCCCGTGAGCGGGGGTTAACCGGGGAGCTGTTTTTT. The chain is built from TRBV5-1 and TRBJ2-2; TRBD2 aligns across 8 bases. V lost 4 bases and J lost 5; bases outside the gene matches: 10. The CDR3 is 16 amino acids. Germline CDR1 and CDR2: SGHRS and YFSETQ. The whole variable domain, remainder taken from reference TRBV5-1 and TRBJ2-2, is KAGVTQTPRYLIKTRGQQVTLSCSPISGHRSVSWYQQTPGQGLQFLFEYFSETQRNKGNFPGRFSGRQFSNSRSEMNVSTLELGDSALYLCASSARERGLTGELFFGEGSRLTVL.

CDR3: CASSLGLAGDSADTQYF. The CDR3 nucleotides read TGTGCCAGCAGCTTAGGACTAGCGGGAGATAGTGCAGATACGCAGTATTTT. The gene calls are TRBV7-9 and TRBJ2-3; TRBD2 aligns across 12 bases. The CDR3 is made up of 17 amino acids. CDR1 is SEHNR, CDR2 FQNEAQ, per germline (reference sequence). Unmatched junction bases numbered 6, after V lost 1 base and J lost 4 bases.

The rearrangement joins TRBV5-4 to TRBJ1-3; 7 bases map to TRBD1. After removal of 5 bases from V and 2 bases from J, the junction contained 7 bases not matched to a gene. The CDR3 is made up of 15 amino acids. Per the germline V gene, CDR1 is SGHNT and CDR2 is YYREEE (reference sequence). The CDR3 region is CASSQTGLTGNTIYF. The CDR3 bases are TGTGCCAGCAGTCAGACAGGGTTAACTGGAAACACCATATATTTT.

This clone was counted only a few times. V gene TRBV30 combines with J gene TRBJ2-1, with D perhaps matching TRBD2 (5 bases). The CDR3 extends over 12 amino acids. The ends were cut back, 2 bases at V and 8 bases at J, with 10 bases in the middle. CDR1 is GTSNPN, CDR2 SVGIG, per germline (reference sequence). Written as DNA, the CDR3 is TGTGCCTGGAGTCCCTTTAGCGATGAGCAGTTCTTC. This translates into CAWSPFSDEQFF.

The chain links TRBV7-2 to TRBJ2-7; the match to TRBD1 covers 7 bases. Per the germline V gene, CDR1 is SGHTA and CDR2 is FQGNSA. CDR3 length equals 14 residues. With 5 bases clipped from V and 3 bases from J, the junction kept 7 bases outside the gene matches. In DNA, the CDR3 is TGTGCCAGCAGCGCACGGACAGGCCACTACGAGCAGTACGTC. Protein sequence: CASSARTGHYEQYV.

The chain joins TRBV14 to TRBJ1-3; D ambiguous. The germline CDR1 and CDR2 sequences are SGHDN and FVKESK. The V gene lost 0 bases and the J gene lost 0 bases, with 18 bases spanning the gap. This CDR3 has 19 residues. CDR3 in amino acids: CASSQDEGFVLRSGNTIYF. In DNA, the CDR3 is TGTGCCAGCAGCCAAGATGAGGGTTTCGTACTCCGCTCTGGAAACACCATATATTTT.

Here the CDR3 DNA reads TGTGCCAGCAGTCACGGGTACACTGAAGCTTTCTTT. The encoded protein is CASSHGYTEAFF. The rearrangement links TRBV7-2 to TRBJ1-1; no firm D call. Germline lookup yields CDR1 SGHTA and CDR2 FQGNSA. Trimming left V 6 bases short and J 3 bases short, with 8 bases between. The CDR3 length is 12 residues. Combining the CDR3 with reference TRBV7-2 and TRBJ1-1 gives the whole variable domain GAGVSQSPSNKVTEKGKDVELRCDPISGHTALYWYRQSLGQGLEFLIYFQGNSAPDKSGLPSDRFSAERTGGSVSTLTIQRTQQEDSAVYLCASSHGYTEAFFGQGTRLTVV.

This clone came up once. The chain combines TRBV14 with TRBJ1-2, with D perhaps TRBD1 (6 bases). Per germline, CDR1 SGHDN and CDR2 FVKESK. The CDR3 has 13 residues. The ends were cut back, 6 bases at V and 7 bases at J, with 15 bases in the middle. The CDR3 nucleotides read TGTGCCAGCAGTCCAGGGGCGGGCGGTGGCTACACCTTC. Translated, it gives CASSPGAGGGYTF.

The chain links TRBV7-9 to TRBJ2-1; 11 nucleotides align to TRBD1. The CDR3 extends over 14 amino acids. V shed 6 bases, J shed 7 bases, and the junction held 5 bases outside the gene matches. Germline V gene data show CDR1 as SEHNR and CDR2 as FQNEAQ (reference sequence). The DNA of the CDR3 is TGTGCCAGCAGATCGGACAGGGGGCCAAATGAGCAGTTCTTC. Protein product: CASRSDRGPNEQFF.

The chain uses TRBV11-2 and TRBJ2-1; 9 nucleotides line up with TRBD2. The CDR3 contains 15 residues. Looked up from germline, CDR1 is SGHAT and CDR2 is FQNNGV. V dropped 0 bases and J dropped 8; count of bases not matched to a gene: 5. The CDR3 spells CASSLELAGVDEQFF. The CDR3, as DNA: TGTGCCAGCAGCTTAGAATTAGCGGGAGTGGATGAGCAGTTCTTC.

J is TRBJ1-5 and V is TRBV6-1, with TRBD1 identical over 9 bases. There are 18 residues in the CDR3. V dropped 4 bases and J dropped 0; count of bases not matched to a gene: 10. Germline V gene data show CDR1 as MNHNS and CDR2 as SASEGT. CDR3 nucleotide sequence: TGTGCCAGCAGTGGAGGGACAGGGAGAGGGTATAGCAATCAGCCCCAGCATTTT. Its translation: CASSGGTGRGYSNQPQHF.